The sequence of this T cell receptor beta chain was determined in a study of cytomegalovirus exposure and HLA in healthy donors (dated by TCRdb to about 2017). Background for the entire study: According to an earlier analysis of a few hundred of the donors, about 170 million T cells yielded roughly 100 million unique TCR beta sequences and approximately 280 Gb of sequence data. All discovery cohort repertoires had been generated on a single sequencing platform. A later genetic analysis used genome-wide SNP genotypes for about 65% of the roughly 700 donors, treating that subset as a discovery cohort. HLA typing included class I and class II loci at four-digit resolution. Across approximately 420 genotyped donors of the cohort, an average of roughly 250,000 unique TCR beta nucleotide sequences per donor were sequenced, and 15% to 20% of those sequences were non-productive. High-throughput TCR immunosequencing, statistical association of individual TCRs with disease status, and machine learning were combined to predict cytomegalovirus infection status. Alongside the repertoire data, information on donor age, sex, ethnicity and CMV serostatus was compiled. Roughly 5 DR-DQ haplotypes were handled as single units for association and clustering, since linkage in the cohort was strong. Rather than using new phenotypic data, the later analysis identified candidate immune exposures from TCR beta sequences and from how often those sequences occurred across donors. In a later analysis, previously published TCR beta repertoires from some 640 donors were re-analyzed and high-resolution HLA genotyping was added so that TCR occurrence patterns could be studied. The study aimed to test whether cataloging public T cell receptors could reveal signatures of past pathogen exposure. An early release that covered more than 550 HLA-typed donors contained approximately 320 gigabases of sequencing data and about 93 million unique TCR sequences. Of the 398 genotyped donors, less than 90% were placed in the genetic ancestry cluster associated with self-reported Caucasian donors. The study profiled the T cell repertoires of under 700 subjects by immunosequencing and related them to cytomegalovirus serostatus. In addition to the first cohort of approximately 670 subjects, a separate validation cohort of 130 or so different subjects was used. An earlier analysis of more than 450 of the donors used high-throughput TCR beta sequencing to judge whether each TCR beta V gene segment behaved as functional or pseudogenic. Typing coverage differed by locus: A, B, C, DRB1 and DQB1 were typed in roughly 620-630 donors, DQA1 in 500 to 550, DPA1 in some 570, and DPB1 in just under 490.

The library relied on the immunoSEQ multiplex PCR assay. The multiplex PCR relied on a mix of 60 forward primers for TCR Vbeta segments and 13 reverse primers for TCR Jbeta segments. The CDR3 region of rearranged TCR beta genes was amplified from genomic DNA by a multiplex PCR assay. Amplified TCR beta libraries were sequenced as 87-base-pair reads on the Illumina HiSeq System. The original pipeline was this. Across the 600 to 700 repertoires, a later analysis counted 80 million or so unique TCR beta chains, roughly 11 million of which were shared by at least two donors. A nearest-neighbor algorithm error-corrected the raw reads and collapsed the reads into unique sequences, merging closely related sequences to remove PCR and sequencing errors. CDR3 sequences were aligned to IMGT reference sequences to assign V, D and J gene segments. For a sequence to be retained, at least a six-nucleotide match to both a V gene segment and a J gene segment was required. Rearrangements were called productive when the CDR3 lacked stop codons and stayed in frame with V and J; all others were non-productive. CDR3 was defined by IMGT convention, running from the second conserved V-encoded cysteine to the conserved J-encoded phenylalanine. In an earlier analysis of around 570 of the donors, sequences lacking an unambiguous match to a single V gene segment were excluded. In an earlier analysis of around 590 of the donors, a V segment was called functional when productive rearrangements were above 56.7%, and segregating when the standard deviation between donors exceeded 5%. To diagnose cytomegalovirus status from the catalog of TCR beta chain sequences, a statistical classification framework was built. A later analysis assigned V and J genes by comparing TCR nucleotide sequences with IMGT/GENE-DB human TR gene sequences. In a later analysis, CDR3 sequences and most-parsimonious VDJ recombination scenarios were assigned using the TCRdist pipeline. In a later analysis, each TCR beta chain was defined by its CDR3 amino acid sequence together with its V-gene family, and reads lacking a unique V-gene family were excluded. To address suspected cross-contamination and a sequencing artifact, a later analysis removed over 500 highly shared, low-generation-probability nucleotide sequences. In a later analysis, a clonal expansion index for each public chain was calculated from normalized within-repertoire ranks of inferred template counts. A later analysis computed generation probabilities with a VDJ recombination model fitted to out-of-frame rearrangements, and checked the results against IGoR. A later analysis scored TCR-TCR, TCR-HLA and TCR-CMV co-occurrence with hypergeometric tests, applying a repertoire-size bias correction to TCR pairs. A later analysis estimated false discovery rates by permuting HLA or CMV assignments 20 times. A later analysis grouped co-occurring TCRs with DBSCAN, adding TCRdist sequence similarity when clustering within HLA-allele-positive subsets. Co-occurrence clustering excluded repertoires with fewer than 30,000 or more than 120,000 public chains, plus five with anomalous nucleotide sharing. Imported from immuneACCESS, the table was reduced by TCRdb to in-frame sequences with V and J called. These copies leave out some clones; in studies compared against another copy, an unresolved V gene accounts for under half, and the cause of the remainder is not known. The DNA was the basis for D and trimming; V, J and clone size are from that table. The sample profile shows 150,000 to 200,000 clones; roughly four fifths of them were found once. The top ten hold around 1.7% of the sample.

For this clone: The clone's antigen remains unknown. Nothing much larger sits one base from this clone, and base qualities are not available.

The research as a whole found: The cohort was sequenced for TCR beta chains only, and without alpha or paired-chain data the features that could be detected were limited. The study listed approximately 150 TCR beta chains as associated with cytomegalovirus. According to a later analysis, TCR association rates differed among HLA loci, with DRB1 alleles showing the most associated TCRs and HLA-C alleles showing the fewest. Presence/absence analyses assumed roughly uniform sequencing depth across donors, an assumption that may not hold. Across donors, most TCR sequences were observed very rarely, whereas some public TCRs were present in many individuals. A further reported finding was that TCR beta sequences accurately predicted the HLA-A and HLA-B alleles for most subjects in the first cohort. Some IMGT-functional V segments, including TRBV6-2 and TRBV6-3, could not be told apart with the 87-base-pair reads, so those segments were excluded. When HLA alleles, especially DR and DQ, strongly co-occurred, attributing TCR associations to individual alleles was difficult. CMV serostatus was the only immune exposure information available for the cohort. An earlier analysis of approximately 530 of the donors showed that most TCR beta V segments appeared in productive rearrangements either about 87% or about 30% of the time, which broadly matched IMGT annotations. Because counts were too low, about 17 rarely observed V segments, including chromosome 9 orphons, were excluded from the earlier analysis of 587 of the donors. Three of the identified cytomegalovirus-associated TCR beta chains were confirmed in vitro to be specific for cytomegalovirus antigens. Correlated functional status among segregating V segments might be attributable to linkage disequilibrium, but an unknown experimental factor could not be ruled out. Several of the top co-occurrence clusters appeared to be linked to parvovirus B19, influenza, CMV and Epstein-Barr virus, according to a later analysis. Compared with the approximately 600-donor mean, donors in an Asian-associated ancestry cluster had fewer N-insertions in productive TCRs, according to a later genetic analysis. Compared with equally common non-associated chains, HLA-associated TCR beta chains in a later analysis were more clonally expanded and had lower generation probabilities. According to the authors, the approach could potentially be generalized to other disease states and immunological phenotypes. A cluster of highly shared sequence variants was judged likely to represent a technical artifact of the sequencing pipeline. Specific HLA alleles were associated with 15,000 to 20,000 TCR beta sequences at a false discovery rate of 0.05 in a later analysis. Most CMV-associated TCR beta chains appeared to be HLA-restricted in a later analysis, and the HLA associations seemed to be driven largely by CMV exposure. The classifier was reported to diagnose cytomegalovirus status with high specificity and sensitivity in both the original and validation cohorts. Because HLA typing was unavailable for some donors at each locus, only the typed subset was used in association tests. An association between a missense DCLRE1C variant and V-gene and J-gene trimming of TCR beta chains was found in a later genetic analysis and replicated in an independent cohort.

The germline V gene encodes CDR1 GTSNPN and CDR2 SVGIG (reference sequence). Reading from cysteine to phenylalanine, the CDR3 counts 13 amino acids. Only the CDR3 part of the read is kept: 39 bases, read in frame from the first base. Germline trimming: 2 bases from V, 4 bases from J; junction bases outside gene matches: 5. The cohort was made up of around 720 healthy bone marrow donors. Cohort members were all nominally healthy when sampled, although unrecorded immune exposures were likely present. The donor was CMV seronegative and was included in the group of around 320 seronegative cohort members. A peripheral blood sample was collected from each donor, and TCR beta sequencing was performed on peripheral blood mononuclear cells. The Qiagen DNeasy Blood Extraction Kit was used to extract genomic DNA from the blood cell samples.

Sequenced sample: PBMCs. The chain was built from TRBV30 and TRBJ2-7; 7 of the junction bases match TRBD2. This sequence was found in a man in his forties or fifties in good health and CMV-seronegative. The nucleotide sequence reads TGTGCCTGGAGTAAGGGACTAAGATACGAGCAGTACTTC. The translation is CAWSKGLRYEQYF.